Shown below are 17 T cell receptor beta chains from a single sample sequenced in a study of OX40 agonist ivuxolimab in advanced cancers. TCRdb's copy holds only in-frame clones and misses some; the assay was immunoSEQ multiplex PCR. This sample has tens of thousands of clones, with about 89% found just once. This material consisted of CD4+ or CD8+ T cells sorted from blood, taken in a trial of the OX40 agonist ivuxolimab. Source of these receptors: an adult with an advanced solid tumor such as melanoma, head and neck, liver or kidney cancer.

This rearrangement joins TRBV10-2 to TRBJ2-2; 8 nucleotides line up with TRBD1. The V gene's germline CDR1 is WSHSY and CDR2 SAAADI. After removal of 7 bases from V and 5 bases from J, the junction contained 12 bases not matched to a gene. CDR3 length equals 16 residues. The CDR3 reads CASIEGQGAWTGELFF. The DNA of the CDR3 is TGCGCCAGCATCGAGGGCCAGGGGGCGTGGACCGGGGAGCTGTTTTTT.

The CDR3 coding sequence is TGTGCCACCGCGGTTGGCTCGGACGGTGGTGGGTACGAGCAGTACTTC. It is translated as CATAVGSDGGGYEQYF. This chain joins TRBV10-3 and TRBJ2-7, with D unresolved. CDR1 is ENHRY, CDR2 SYGVKD, per germline. Deletions cut 10 bases from V and 4 bases from J, with 26 bases between. CDR3 size: 16 residues.

This chain links TRBV2 with TRBJ1-4; D is unresolved. Trimming removed 2 bases from V and 0 bases from J, with 7 bases in between. CDR3 length: 15 amino acids. Germline V lookup: CDR1 SNHLY, CDR2 FYNNEI. The CDR3 coding sequence is TGTGCCAGCAGTGAACCGCGGGCAACTAATGAAAAACTGTTTTTT. This gives the protein CASSEPRATNEKLFF. The variable domain in full, with the rest retrieved from reference TRBV2 and TRBJ1-4, is EPEVTQTPSHQVTQMGQEVILRCVPISNHLYFYWYRQILGQKVEFLVSFYNNEISEKSEIFDDQFSVERPDGSNFTLKIRSTKLEDSAMYFCASSEPRATNEKLFFGSGTQLSVL.

This clone was seen a single time. The V and J genes are TRBV2 and TRBJ1-5; unclear D gene. Trimming took 3 bases from V and 3 from J, leaving 12 bases between them. Germline CDR1 and CDR2: SNHLY and FYNNEI. This CDR3 is built from 15 residues. This CDR3 reads CASSELVLPNQPQHF. CDR3 nucleotide sequence: TGTGCCAGCAGTGAGTTGGTCCTGCCCAATCAGCCCCAGCATTTT.

The rearrangement joins TRBV27 to TRBJ1-2, with TRBD1 matching 7 bases. With V trimmed by 5 bases and J by 3 bases, 12 bases remained unmatched. This CDR3 is 16 amino acids long. The germline CDR1 and CDR2 sequences are MNHEY and SMNVEV (reference sequence). The CDR3 spells CASSPTRDRLYYGYTF. In DNA, the CDR3 is TGTGCCAGCAGTCCGACCCGGGACAGACTATACTATGGCTACACCTTC.

This rearrangement joins TRBV19 to TRBJ2-1; a possible D gene is TRBD2 (6 bases). There are 18 residues in the CDR3. The germline V gene encodes CDR1 LNHDA and CDR2 SQIVND (reference sequence). With 9 bases removed from V and 0 bases from J, the gap between germline ends came to 24 bases. The CDR3 DNA follows: TGTGCCAGCACTAGAAATCGGGGGACCGTGAGCTCCTACAATGAGCAGTTCTTC. It encodes CASTRNRGTVSSYNEQFF.

This clone was detected only once. This chain joins TRBV5-5 and TRBJ1-1, with no clear D. The CDR3 runs 14 residues. The germline CDR1 and CDR2 sequences are SGHKS and YYEKEE (reference sequence). The ends were cut back, 4 bases at V and 3 bases at J, with 13 bases in the middle. This CDR3 is CASSPSGRDTEAFF. For the CDR3, the DNA is TGTGCCAGCAGCCCATCTGGCCGAGACACTGAAGCTTTCTTT.

The rearrangement uses TRBV28 and TRBJ2-2; 7 bases are a match to TRBD2. Trimming cost V 8 bases and J 2 bases; bases outside gene matches: 5. This CDR3 contains 14 residues. Germline V gives CDR1 MDHEN, CDR2 SYDVKM. The CDR3 bases are TGTGCCAGCTCTCGAGCGGGAAACACCGGGGAGCTGTTTTTT. Its protein product is CASSRAGNTGELFF.

This chain connects TRBV7-9 to TRBJ2-1, with 15 nucleotides matching TRBD2. J was trimmed by 4 bases and V by 4 bases; bases with no gene match: 11. The CDR3 runs 19 residues. CDR1 SEHNR and CDR2 FQNEAQ come from the germline V gene (reference sequence). The chain's CDR3 is CASSYGTSGRYRVYNEQFF. The CDR3 nucleotides are TGTGCCAGCAGCTACGGGACTAGCGGGAGGTATAGGGTTTACAATGAGCAGTTCTTC.

J is TRBJ2-5 and V is TRBV18; 14 bases agree with TRBD2. V shed 4 bases, J shed 5 bases, and the junction held 9 bases outside the gene matches. Germline V gene sequence: CDR1 KGHSH, CDR2 LQKENI. CDR3 length equals 17 residues. CDR3 amino acids: CASSLMGTSGSEETQYF. The DNA for the CDR3 is TGTGCCAGCTCACTAATGGGGACTAGCGGGAGTGAGGAGACCCAGTACTTC.

The rearrangement uses TRBV28 and TRBJ1-3; a weak D match, TRBD1 (5 bases). The CDR3 spans 15 residues. Germline V gene lookup returns CDR1 MDHEN and CDR2 SYDVKM. The V end was cut by 2 bases, the J end by 3 bases, with 11 bases between. CDR3 residues: CASSLMGGGGNTIYF. The CDR3 bases are TGTGCCAGCAGTTTAATGGGGGGAGGTGGAAACACCATATATTTT.

V gene TRBV7-7 combines with J gene TRBJ2-3; D is ambiguous. V lost 1 base and J 3 bases, leaving 8 bases between the germline ends. CDR3 length: 14 residues. Germline loops: CDR1 SSHAT, CDR2 FNYEAQ (reference sequence). Here the CDR3 DNA reads TGTGCCAGCAGCTTAGACTGGGCTACAGATACGCAGTATTTT. Amino acids: CASSLDWATDTQYF.

This clone came up once. The rearrangement uses TRBV13 and TRBJ2-5; D tentatively reads TRBD1 or TRBD2 (5 bases each). Germline lookup yields CDR1 PRHDT and CDR2 FYEKMQ (reference sequence). Trimming removed 4 bases at V and 1 base at J, with 16 bases between. CDR3 size: 16 residues. The CDR3 region has the DNA TGTGCCAGCAGCTCGGGGCTCGGACCGAGCCAAGAGACCCAGTACTTC. It translates to CASSSGLGPSQETQYF.

This sequence joins TRBV4-2 and TRBJ1-2, with TRBD1 matching 11 bases. Unmatched junction bases numbered 2, after V lost 3 bases and J lost 8 bases. Germline V gene lookup returns CDR1 LGHNA and CDR2 YNFKEQ. The CDR3 has 13 amino acids. The CDR3: CASSQGTGGGYTF. As DNA, the CDR3 is TGTGCCAGCAGCCAGGGGACAGGGGGAGGCTACACCTTC.

The chain is built from TRBV7-9 and TRBJ2-7; the D is unclear. This CDR3 is 15 amino acids long. Per germline, CDR1 SEHNR and CDR2 FQNEAQ (reference sequence). V lost 5 bases and J 3 bases, leaving 17 bases between the germline ends. This CDR3 is CASSPEPLWGYEQYF. Here the CDR3 DNA reads TGTGCCAGCAGCCCCGAGCCGTTATGGGGCTACGAGCAGTACTTC.

The rearrangement joins TRBV27 to TRBJ2-2; TRBD1 matches 8 bases. Germline V gene sequence: CDR1 MNHEY, CDR2 SMNVEV (reference sequence). V gave up 3 bases and J gave up 0 bases; unmatched junction bases: 9. The CDR3 is 18 residues long. The CDR3 reads CASSLDREVGPNTGELFF. In nucleotides, the CDR3 is TGTGCCAGCAGTTTGGACAGGGAGGTGGGCCCGAACACCGGGGAGCTGTTTTTT.

The V and J genes are TRBV23-1 and TRBJ1-6, with D hard to call. TRBV23-1 falls under the ORF class, with uncertain function. The V and J ends lost 6 bases and 4 bases respectively, with 22 bases between them. CDR3 length equals 18 residues. The CDR3 DNA sequence: TGCGCCAGCAGCCTCCTCCCGAGTCCAGGCCTGTATAATTCACCCCTCCACTTT. Translation: CASSLLPSPGLYNSPLHF.